The rows below give T cell receptor beta chains drawn from one sample of a study of blood T cells in healthy people across ages. TCRdb analysed the 5' RACE reads with MiXCR anew, one entry per CDR3 protein. This sample has some 1,000,000 distinct CDR3 sequences, with under 30% found just once. This sample was also put to use in a study of T cells of mothers and their children.

What was sequenced was blood. These TCRs come from a girl aged 2-15 years in good health. Both conserved end residues are part of each CDR3.

CDR3 length | V gene | CDR3 protein
15 | TRBV7-2 | CASSLRTSGGALQYF
14 | TRBV5-1 | CASSPLQEPGIQYF
17 | TRBV20-1 | CSAMAWGQGEKGYGYTF
15 | TRBV7-2 | CASSVEGTRIGEQYF
16 | TRBV4-1 | CASSQDEGTGSEKLFF
15 | TRBV11-2 | CASSLLVTGPYEQYF
15 | TRBV6-5 | CASSPLPRAGNTIYF
10 | TRBV25-1 | CASQGETQYF
12 | TRBV7-2 | CASSPGAAGYTF
13 | TRBV20-1 | CSAPTGDGAEAFF
16 | TRBV11-1 | CASSLYSGRFRNEQFF
15 | TRBV4-3 | CASSQDRTPVYEQYF
13 | TRBV12-3/TRBV12-4 | CASSPSPEWKLFF
12 | TRBV6-2/TRBV6-3 | CASSGVYSEQFF
13 | TRBV7-9 | CASSSERGNTQYF
14 | TRBV10-3 | CATRTGSGEETQYF
16 | TRBV4-2 | CASSQDLIGGEETQYF
14 | TRBV7-9 | CASSPKPGPGEQYF
19 | TRBV13 | CASSSVSIGGTVRNSPLHF
14 | TRBV20-1 | CSAIPTGSWETQYF
16 | TRBV4-3 | CASSQDLASGGDEQYF
12 | TRBV20-1 | CSARLAPDTQYF
13 | TRBV27 | CASRTGSYNEQFF
14 | TRBV12-3/TRBV12-4 | CASSFGTGDYGYTF
13 | TRBV29-1 | CSAPGQSQETQYF
18 | TRBV6-1 | CASSEALFRGGDTGELFF
13 | TRBV21-1 | CASLGQSPYEQYF
15 | TRBV7-6 | CASSLKGELGNEQFF
16 | TRBV11-3 | CASSLRGVDGLTEAFF
11 | TRBV6-2/TRBV6-3 | CASSWGNTQYF
14 | TRBV28 | CASSFSAAGGEQYF
13 | TRBV7-2 | CASGAGGLREQFF
13 | TRBV28 | CASSIIQNTEAFF
16 | TRBV28 | CASSFPRGTGGSGYTF
16 | TRBV20-1 | CSARDVRGGGQYEQYF
11 | TRBV6-5 | CASAGAGTIYF
16 | TRBV6-1 | CASSPSGAGGNQPQHF
15 | TRBV12-3/TRBV12-4 | CASSLALFETYEQYF
12 | TRBV7-9 | CASSLDSHGYTF
13 | TRBV5-6 | CASSSEGNYGYTF
13 | TRBV19 | CASSASPISEQFF
12 | TRBV6-5 | CASSYIGGELFF